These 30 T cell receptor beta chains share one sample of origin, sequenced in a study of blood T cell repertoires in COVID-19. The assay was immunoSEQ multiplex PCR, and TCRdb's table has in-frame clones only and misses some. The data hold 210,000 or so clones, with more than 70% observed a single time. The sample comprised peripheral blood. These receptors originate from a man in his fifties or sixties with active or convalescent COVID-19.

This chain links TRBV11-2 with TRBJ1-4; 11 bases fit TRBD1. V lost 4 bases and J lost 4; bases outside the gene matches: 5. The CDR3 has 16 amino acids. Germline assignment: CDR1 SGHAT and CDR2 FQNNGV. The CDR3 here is CASSSGTGGSNEKLFF. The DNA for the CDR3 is TGTGCCAGCAGCTCAGGGACAGGGGGTAGTAATGAAAAACTGTTTTTT.

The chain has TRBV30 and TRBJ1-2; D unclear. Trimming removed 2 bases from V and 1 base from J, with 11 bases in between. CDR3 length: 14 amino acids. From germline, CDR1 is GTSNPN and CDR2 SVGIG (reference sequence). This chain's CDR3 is CAWSRHKNNYGYTF. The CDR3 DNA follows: TGTGCCTGGAGTAGACACAAGAATAACTATGGCTACACCTTC.

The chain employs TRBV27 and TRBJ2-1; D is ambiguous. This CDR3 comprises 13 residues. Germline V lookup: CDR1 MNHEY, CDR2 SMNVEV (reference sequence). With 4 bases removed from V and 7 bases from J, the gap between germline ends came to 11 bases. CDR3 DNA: TGTGCCAGCAGTTGGAAGTCGGGTAATGAGCAGTTCTTC. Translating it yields CASSWKSGNEQFF.

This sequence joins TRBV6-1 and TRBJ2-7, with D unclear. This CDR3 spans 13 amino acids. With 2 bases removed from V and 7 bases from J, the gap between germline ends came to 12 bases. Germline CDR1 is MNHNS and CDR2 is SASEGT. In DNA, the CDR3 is TGTGCCAGCAGTGAATCCCCTCCGGGTGAGCAGTACTTC. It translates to CASSESPPGEQYF.

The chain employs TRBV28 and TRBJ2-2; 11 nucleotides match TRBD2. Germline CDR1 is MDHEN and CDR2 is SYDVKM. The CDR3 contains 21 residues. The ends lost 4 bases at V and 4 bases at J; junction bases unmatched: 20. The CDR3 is CASSSTSPSSGRLRGTGELFF. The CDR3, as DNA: TGTGCCAGCAGTTCAACGTCACCCTCTAGCGGGAGGCTCCGGGGCACCGGGGAGCTGTTTTTT.

This CDR3 reads CASSNGRGSGNEQFF. In DNA, the CDR3 is TGTGCCAGTAGTAACGGGCGGGGCAGCGGCAATGAGCAGTTCTTC. V usage is TRBV19 and J usage is TRBJ2-1, with D possibly being TRBD2 (6 bases). Trimming cost V 4 bases and J 6 bases, with 16 bases left between them. Looked up from germline, CDR1 is LNHDA and CDR2 is SQIVND (reference sequence). CDR3 size: 15 residues.

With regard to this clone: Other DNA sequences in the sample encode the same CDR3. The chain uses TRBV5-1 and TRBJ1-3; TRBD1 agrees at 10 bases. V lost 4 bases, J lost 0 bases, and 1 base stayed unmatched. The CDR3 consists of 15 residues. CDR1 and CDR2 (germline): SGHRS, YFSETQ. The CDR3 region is CASSRDRGSGNTIYF. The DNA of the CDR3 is TGCGCCAGCAGCAGGGACAGGGGCTCTGGAAACACCATATATTTT.

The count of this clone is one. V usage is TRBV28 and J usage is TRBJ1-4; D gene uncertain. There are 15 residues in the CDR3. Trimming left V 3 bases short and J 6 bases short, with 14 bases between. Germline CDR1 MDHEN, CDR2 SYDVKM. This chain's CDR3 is CASSFQDGRDEKLFF. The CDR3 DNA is TGTGCCAGCAGTTTCCAGGACGGGAGAGATGAAAAACTGTTTTTT.

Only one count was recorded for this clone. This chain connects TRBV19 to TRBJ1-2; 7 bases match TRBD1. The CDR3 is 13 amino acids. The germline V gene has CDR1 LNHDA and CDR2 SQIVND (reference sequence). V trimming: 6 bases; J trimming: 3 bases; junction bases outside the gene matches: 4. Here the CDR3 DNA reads TGTGCCAGTAGATCGGGACAGTACTATGGCTACACCTTC. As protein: CASRSGQYYGYTF.

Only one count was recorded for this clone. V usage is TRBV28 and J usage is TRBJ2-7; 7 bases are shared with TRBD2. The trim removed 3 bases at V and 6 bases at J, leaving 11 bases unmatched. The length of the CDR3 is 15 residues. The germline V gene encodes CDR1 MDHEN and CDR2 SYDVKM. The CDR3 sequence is CASSFGGVNEREQYF. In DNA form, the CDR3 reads TGTGCCAGCAGTTTTGGGGGGGTGAATGAGCGCGAGCAGTACTTC. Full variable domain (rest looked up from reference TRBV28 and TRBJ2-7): DVKVTQSSRYLVKRTGEKVFLECVQDMDHENMFWYRQDPGLGLRLIYFSYDVKMKEKGDIPEGYSVSREKKERFSLILESASTNQTSMYLCASSFGGVNEREQYFGPGTRLTVT.

Written as DNA, the CDR3 is TGTGCCAGCAGCTTCCGGGGGACGTTGAGCTCTGGAAACACCATATATTTT. This translates into CASSFRGTLSSGNTIYF. V gene TRBV7-8 combines with J gene TRBJ1-3; a possible D gene is TRBD1 (5 bases). CDR1 and CDR2 from the germline V gene are SGHVS and FQNEAQ. The CDR3 runs 17 residues. V lost 3 bases, J lost 0 bases, and 15 bases lay in between.

The DNA for the CDR3 is TGTGCCAGCGTTATGTCGACAGATACGCAGTATTTT. It translates to CASVMSTDTQYF. The chain joins TRBV6-5 to TRBJ2-3, with unresolved D. The germline V gene has CDR1 MNHEY and CDR2 SVGAGI. This CDR3 comprises 12 residues. V was cut by 8 bases and J by 3 bases, with 9 bases left in between.

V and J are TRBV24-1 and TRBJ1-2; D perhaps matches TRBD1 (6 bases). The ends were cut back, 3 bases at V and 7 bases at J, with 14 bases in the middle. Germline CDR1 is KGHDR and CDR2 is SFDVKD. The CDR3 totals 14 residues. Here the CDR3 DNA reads TGTGCCACCAGTGATAGCTCAGGGGCCTCTGGCTACACCTTC. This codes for CATSDSSGASGYTF.

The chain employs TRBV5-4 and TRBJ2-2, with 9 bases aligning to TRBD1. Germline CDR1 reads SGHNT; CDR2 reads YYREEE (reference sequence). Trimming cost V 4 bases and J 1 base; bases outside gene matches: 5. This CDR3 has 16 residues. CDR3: CASSGRTGVNTGELFF. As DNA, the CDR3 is TGTGCCAGCAGCGGCCGGACAGGGGTGAACACCGGGGAGCTGTTTTTT.

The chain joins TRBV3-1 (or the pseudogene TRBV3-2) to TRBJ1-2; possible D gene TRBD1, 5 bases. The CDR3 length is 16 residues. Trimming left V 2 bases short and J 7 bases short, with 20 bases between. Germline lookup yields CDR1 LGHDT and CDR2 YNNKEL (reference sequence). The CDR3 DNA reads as TGTGCCAGCAGCCAAATCACCTCACAGGCCCGGGCTGGCTACACCTTC. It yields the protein CASSQITSQARAGYTF.

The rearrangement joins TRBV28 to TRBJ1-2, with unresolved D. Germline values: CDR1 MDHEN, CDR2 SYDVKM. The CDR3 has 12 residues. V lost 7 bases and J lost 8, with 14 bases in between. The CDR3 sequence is CASNTQARGYTF. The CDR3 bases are TGTGCCAGCAATACCCAAGCACGGGGCTACACCTTC.

In nucleotides, the CDR3 is TGTGCCAGCTCAGAGGACAGGTTCAATCAGCCCCAGCATTTT. Translating it yields CASSEDRFNQPQHF. V gene TRBV18 combines with J gene TRBJ1-5; 7 nucleotides match TRBD1. The germline CDR1 and CDR2 sequences are KGHSH and LQKENI. CDR3 length: 14 amino acids. The ends lost 5 bases at V and 3 bases at J; junction bases unmatched: 4.

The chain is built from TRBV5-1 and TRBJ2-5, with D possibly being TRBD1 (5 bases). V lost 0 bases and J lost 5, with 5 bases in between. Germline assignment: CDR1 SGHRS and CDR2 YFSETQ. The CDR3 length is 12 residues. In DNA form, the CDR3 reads TGCGCCAGCAGCTTGGAGGGGGAGACCCAGTACTTC. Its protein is CASSLEGETQYF. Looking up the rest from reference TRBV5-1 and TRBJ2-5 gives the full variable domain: KAGVTQTPRYLIKTRGQQVTLSCSPISGHRSVSWYQQTPGQGLQFLFEYFSETQRNKGNFPGRFSGRQFSNSRSEMNVSTLELGDSALYLCASSLEGETQYFGPGTRLLVL.

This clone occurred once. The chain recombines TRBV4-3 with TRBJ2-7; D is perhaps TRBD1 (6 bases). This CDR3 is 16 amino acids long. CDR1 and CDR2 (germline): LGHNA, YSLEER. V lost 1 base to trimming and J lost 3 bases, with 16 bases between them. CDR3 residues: CASSQGTGQGNYEQYF. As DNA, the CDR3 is TGCGCCAGCAGCCAAGGAACTGGTCAGGGGAACTACGAGCAGTACTTC.

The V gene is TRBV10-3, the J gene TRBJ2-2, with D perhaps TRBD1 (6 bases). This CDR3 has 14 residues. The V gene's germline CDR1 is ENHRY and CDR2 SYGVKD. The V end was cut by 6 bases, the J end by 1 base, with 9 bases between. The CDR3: CAISTDRNTGELFF. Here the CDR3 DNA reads TGTGCCATCAGCACGGACAGGAACACCGGGGAGCTGTTTTTT.

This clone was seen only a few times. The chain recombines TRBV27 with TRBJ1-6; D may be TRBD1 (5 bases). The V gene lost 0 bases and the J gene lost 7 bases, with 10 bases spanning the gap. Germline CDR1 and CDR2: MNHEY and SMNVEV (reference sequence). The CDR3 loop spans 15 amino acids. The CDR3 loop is CASSLSQGINSPLHF. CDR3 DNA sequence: TGTGCCAGCAGTTTATCGCAGGGTATCAATTCACCCCTCCACTTT.

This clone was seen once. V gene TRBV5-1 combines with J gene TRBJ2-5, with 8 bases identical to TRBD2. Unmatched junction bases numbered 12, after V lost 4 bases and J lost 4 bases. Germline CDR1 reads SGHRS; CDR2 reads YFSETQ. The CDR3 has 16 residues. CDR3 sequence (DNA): TGCGCCAGCAGCCCCCGGGGGGGGACCTCCGGAGAGACCCAGTACTTC. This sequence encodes CASSPRGGTSGETQYF.

This chain's CDR3 is CASSLGVRSGYSYEQYF. In nucleotides, the CDR3 is TGTGCCAGCAGCTTAGGGGTTCGAAGCGGGTACTCCTACGAGCAGTACTTC. V and J are TRBV11-2 and TRBJ2-7; D may be TRBD2 (6 bases). The germline V gene has CDR1 SGHAT and CDR2 FQNNGV. The CDR3 covers 17 residues. V was trimmed by 1 base and J by 0 bases, leaving 16 bases between them.

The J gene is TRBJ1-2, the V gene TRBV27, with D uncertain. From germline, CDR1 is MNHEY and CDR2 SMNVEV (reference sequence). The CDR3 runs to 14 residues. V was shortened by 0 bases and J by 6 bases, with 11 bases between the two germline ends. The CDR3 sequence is CASSLSQWENGYTF. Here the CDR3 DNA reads TGTGCCAGCAGTTTATCCCAGTGGGAGAATGGCTACACCTTC.

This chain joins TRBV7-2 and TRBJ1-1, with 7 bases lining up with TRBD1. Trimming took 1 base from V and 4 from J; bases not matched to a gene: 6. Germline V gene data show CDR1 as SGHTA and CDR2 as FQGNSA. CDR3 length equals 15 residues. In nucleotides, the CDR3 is TGTGCCAGCAGCTTAGGTAGGCCAGGGGGCACTGAAGCTTTCTTT. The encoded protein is CASSLGRPGGTEAFF.

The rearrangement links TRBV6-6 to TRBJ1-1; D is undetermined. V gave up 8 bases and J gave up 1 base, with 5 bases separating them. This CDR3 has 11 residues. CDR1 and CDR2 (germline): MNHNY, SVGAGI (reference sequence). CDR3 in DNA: TGTGCCAGCCTGAGGAACACTGAAGCTTTCTTT. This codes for CASLRNTEAFF.

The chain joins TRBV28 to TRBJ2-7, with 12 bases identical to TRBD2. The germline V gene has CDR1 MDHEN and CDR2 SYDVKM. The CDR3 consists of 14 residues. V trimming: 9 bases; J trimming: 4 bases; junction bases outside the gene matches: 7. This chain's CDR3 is CASYGGTSGYEQYF. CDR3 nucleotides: TGTGCCAGTTATGGTGGGACTAGCGGGTACGAGCAGTACTTC.

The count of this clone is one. The CDR3 here is CASSMTGWEKLFF. The CDR3 DNA reads as TGTGCCAGTAGCATGACAGGGTGGGAAAAACTGTTTTTT. The V gene is TRBV19, the J gene TRBJ1-4; 7 bases are shared with TRBD1. The CDR3 loop spans 13 amino acids. Germline V gene data show CDR1 as LNHDA and CDR2 as SQIVND (reference sequence). The junction had 6 bases not matched to a gene; V was cut back by 6 bases and J by 8 bases.

In nucleotides, the CDR3 is TGTGCCAGCAGGCCCGGGTTCTCCTCCTACAATGAGCAGTTCTTC. This sequence encodes CASRPGFSSYNEQFF. J is TRBJ2-1 and V is TRBV6-5; no clear D. V gave up 6 bases and J gave up 0 bases, with 12 bases separating them. The CDR3 has 15 amino acids. CDR1 and CDR2 (germline): MNHEY, SVGAGI.

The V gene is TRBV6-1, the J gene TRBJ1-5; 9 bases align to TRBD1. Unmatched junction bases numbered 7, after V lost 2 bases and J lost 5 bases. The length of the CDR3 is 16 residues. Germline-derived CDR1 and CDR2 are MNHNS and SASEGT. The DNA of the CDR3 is TGTGCCAGCAGTGAATGGGCCCGGGACAGGGATCAGCCCCAGCATTTT. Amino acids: CASSEWARDRDQPQHF.